The 27 T cell receptor beta chains below all came from one sample that was sequenced in a study of cytomegalovirus exposure and HLA in healthy donors. It was with 60 Vbeta and 13 Jbeta primers that the PCR ran. The method was immunoSEQ multiplex PCR; TCRdb's version includes in-frame clones alone and lacks a portion of them. This sample has over 150,000 clones; roughly nine tenths occur once, and the top ten carry 0.75% to 0.95%. The sequenced sample was PBMCs. The receptor set was obtained from a young woman in good health and CMV-seronegative.

The gene calls are TRBV19 and TRBJ2-7; 8 bases fit TRBD2. From germline, CDR1 is LNHDA and CDR2 SQIVND (reference sequence). CDR3 size: 15 residues. With 8 bases clipped from V and 6 bases from J, the junction kept 15 bases outside the gene matches. The CDR3 coding sequence is TGTGCCAGTTCCCAGCCGGGACTAGGAATAGGCGAGCAGTACTTC. Translating it yields CASSQPGLGIGEQYF.

The rearrangement uses TRBV7-9 and TRBJ2-1, with 9 bases fitting TRBD1. Germline V gene sequence: CDR1 SEHNR, CDR2 FQNEAQ (reference sequence). The CDR3 has 15 residues. Unmatched junction bases numbered 2, after V lost 3 bases and J lost 2 bases. The DNA of the CDR3 is TGTGCCAGCAGCTTGGGGACAGGGCCCTACAATGAGCAGTTCTTC. Its protein is CASSLGTGPYNEQFF.

The J gene is TRBJ2-7, the V gene TRBV10-3; D remains ambiguous. With 9 bases removed from V and 4 bases from J, the gap between germline ends came to 10 bases. This CDR3 is built from 11 residues. CDR1 is ENHRY and CDR2 is SYGVKD in the germline V gene. The CDR3, as DNA: TGTGCCATTAGCCCCAGTTACGAGCAGTACTTC. This codes for CAISPSYEQYF.

The chain has TRBV27 and TRBJ2-3; 8 bases are shared with TRBD2. Germline V gene data show CDR1 as MNHEY and CDR2 as SMNVEV (reference sequence). CDR3 length: 14 residues. Unmatched junction bases numbered 5, after V lost 6 bases and J lost 3 bases. As DNA, the CDR3 is TGTGCCAGCAGGGCCGGGGGGGGTACAGATACGCAGTATTTT. Translated, it gives CASRAGGGTDTQYF.

The chain uses TRBV11-2 and TRBJ1-2; 7 bases are a match to TRBD1. V dropped 0 bases and J dropped 4; count of bases not matched to a gene: 5. This CDR3 spans 15 amino acids. The germline gives CDR1 SGHAT, CDR2 FQNNGV. The CDR3 here is CASSLDRGLAYGYTF. The DNA for the CDR3 is TGTGCCAGCAGCTTAGACAGGGGGTTAGCCTATGGCTACACCTTC.

J is TRBJ2-2 and V is TRBV7-6; 7 positions match TRBD1. CDR1 SGHVS and CDR2 FNYEAQ come from the germline V gene. There are 17 residues in the CDR3. V shed 5 bases and J 0 bases; nucleotides not matched to a gene: 9. The CDR3 coding sequence is TGTGCCAGCAGCCCGAGCCCGGGACAGTCGAACACCGGGGAGCTGTTTTTT. This translates into CASSPSPGQSNTGELFF.

This chain links TRBV5-4 with TRBJ2-1, with 10 positions matching TRBD2. The germline V gene has CDR1 SGHNT and CDR2 YYREEE (reference sequence). The junction had 8 bases not matched to a gene; V was cut back by 4 bases and J by 4 bases. The CDR3 is 16 amino acids. The CDR3: CASSPVGAGGYNEQFF. CDR3 bases: TGTGCCAGCAGCCCAGTAGGAGCGGGGGGGTACAATGAGCAGTTCTTC.

This chain links TRBV27 with TRBJ1-1, with D unclear. The V end lost 0 bases, the J end lost 6 bases, and 14 bases lay between the germline ends. This CDR3 contains 15 residues. Germline loops: CDR1 MNHEY, CDR2 SMNVEV (reference sequence). The DNA of the CDR3 is TGTGCCAGCAGTTTATCAAGATTACTAGTACCTGAAGCTTTCTTT. Protein product: CASSLSRLLVPEAFF.

The chain has TRBV5-6 and TRBJ1-2; D remains unclear. The germline V gene encodes CDR1 SGHDT and CDR2 YYEEEE. The CDR3 extends over 15 amino acids. The ends were cut back, 0 bases at V and 2 bases at J, with 11 bases in the middle. The CDR3: CASSLVSPTNYGYTF. CDR3 nucleotides: TGTGCCAGCAGCTTGGTGTCACCGACAAACTATGGCTACACCTTC. The variable domain in full, completed from reference TRBV5-6 and TRBJ1-2, reads DAGVTQSPTHLIKTRGQQVTLRCSPKSGHDTVSWYQQALGQGPQFIFQYYEEEERQRGNFPDRFSGHQFPNYSSELNVNALLLGDSALYLCASSLVSPTNYGYTFGSGTRLTVV.

The chain combines TRBV2 with TRBJ2-5, with D possibly being TRBD2 (6 bases). The CDR3 extends over 15 amino acids. The germline gives CDR1 SNHLY, CDR2 FYNNEI. The ends were cut back, 4 bases at V and 4 bases at J, with 16 bases in the middle. The CDR3 loop reads CASSGWGTEGETQYF. The CDR3 DNA sequence: TGTGCCAGCAGTGGATGGGGGACTGAGGGAGAGACCCAGTACTTC.

V gene TRBV19 combines with J gene TRBJ2-5, with D possibly being TRBD2 (5 bases). The CDR3 sequence is 13 residues long. Germline lookup yields CDR1 LNHDA and CDR2 SQIVND (reference sequence). Trimming removed 4 bases at V and 4 bases at J, with 10 bases between. Here the CDR3 reads CASSRGSGETQYF. The CDR3 nucleotides are TGTGCCAGTAGTAGAGGGAGTGGAGAGACCCAGTACTTC. Looking up the rest from reference TRBV19 and TRBJ2-5 gives the full variable domain: DGGITQSPKYLFRKEGQNVTLSCEQNLNHDAMYWYRQDPGQGLRLIYYSQIVNDFQKGDIAEGYSVSREKKESFPLTVTSAQKNPTAFYLCASSRGSGETQYFGPGTRLLVL.

This clone appeared a few times. The J gene is TRBJ1-4, the V gene TRBV2; possibly TRBD1 for D (6 bases). Per germline, CDR1 SNHLY and CDR2 FYNNEI. CDR3 length equals 15 residues. Trimming took 3 bases from V and 7 from J, leaving 15 bases between them. The CDR3 sequence is CASSDLDGGREKLFF. The CDR3, as DNA: TGTGCCAGCAGTGACCTCGACGGGGGGCGTGAAAAACTGTTTTTT. The whole variable domain, remainder taken from reference TRBV2 and TRBJ1-4, is EPEVTQTPSHQVTQMGQEVILRCVPISNHLYFYWYRQILGQKVEFLVSFYNNEISEKSEIFDDQFSVERPDGSNFTLKIRSTKLEDSAMYFCASSDLDGGREKLFFGSGTQLSVL.

The chain is built from TRBV30 and TRBJ2-2; D is possibly TRBD2 (5 bases). The CDR3 extends over 17 amino acids. Trimming took 2 bases from V and 2 from J, leaving 18 bases between them. Per germline, CDR1 GTSNPN and CDR2 SVGIG (reference sequence). CDR3 amino acids: CAWSLRGFTDNTGELFF. The CDR3 DNA follows: TGTGCCTGGAGTCTCCGAGGGTTCACTGACAACACCGGGGAGCTGTTTTTT.

This clone was seen only a few times. The rearrangement links TRBV5-6 to TRBJ2-2; 7 positions agree with TRBD1. The germline CDR1 and CDR2 sequences are SGHDT and YYEEEE. This CDR3 has 17 amino acids. J gave up 0 bases and V 0 bases, and 5 bases lay outside the gene matches. CDR3 DNA: TGTGCCAGCAGCTTGGACTACAGGGGTGCGAACACCGGGGAGCTGTTTTTT. Protein product: CASSLDYRGANTGELFF.

The chain links TRBV6-1 to TRBJ2-2, with TRBD2 matching over 9 bases. The CDR3 length is 16 residues. The V gene end was trimmed by 4 bases and the J gene end by 6 bases; junction bases not matched to a gene: 9. The V gene's germline CDR1 is MNHNS and CDR2 SASEGT. In DNA, the CDR3 is TGTGCCAGCAGTGTCCGCGGGGGCGGGAGGGCCGGGGAGCTGTTTTTT. Residues: CASSVRGGGRAGELFF.

The J gene is TRBJ2-7, the V gene TRBV19; maybe TRBD1 (5 bases). Trimming stripped 0 bases from V and 2 bases from J, with 11 bases between. This CDR3 has 15 residues. Per the germline V gene, CDR1 is LNHDA and CDR2 is SQIVND (reference sequence). The CDR3 DNA reads TGTGCCAGTAGTATAGACGTCAGGGCAGCCTACGAGCAGTACTTC. The encoded protein is CASSIDVRAAYEQYF.

V gene TRBV4-2 combines with J gene TRBJ2-6; 9 bases match TRBD2. Trimming at V came to 0 bases and at J to 4 bases, leaving 10 bases not matched to a gene. There are 19 residues in the CDR3. Germline-derived CDR1 and CDR2 are LGHNA and YNFKEQ. CDR3 DNA: TGTGCCAGCAGCCAAGATAGGGGACTAGCTTCTGGCGGGGCCAACGTCCTGACTTTC. Amino acid sequence: CASSQDRGLASGGANVLTF.

The V call is TRBV27, the J call TRBJ2-7, with 11 positions matching TRBD1. The germline gives CDR1 MNHEY, CDR2 SMNVEV (reference sequence). The CDR3 sequence is 14 residues long. J was trimmed by 2 bases and V by 6 bases; bases with no gene match: 3. This CDR3 is CASRGTGGPYEQYF. The CDR3 nucleotides are TGTGCCAGCAGAGGGACAGGGGGACCCTACGAGCAGTACTTC.

The gene calls are TRBV28 and TRBJ2-5; 7 bases agree with TRBD1. The CDR3 runs to 15 residues. Germline V gene lookup returns CDR1 MDHEN and CDR2 SYDVKM. The V and J ends lost 5 bases and 3 bases, in that order; junction bases with no gene match: 9. This chain's CDR3 is CASSPTGQEKETQYF. As DNA, the CDR3 is TGTGCCAGCAGTCCCACCGGACAGGAGAAAGAGACCCAGTACTTC.

The chain uses TRBV5-4 and TRBJ2-5; the match to TRBD2 covers 10 bases. Unmatched junction bases numbered 8, after V lost 4 bases and J lost 5 bases. Germline values: CDR1 SGHNT, CDR2 YYREEE (reference sequence). This CDR3 has 15 amino acids. The CDR3 loop reads CASSTMLAGAETQYF. The CDR3 nucleotides read TGTGCCAGCAGCACGATGCTAGCGGGAGCGGAGACCCAGTACTTC.

The CDR3 DNA follows: TGTGCCAGCAGTCACGAATCCGGGGCCTACGAGCAGTACTTC. Amino acid sequence: CASSHESGAYEQYF. The V gene is TRBV6-5, the J gene TRBJ2-7, with TRBD2 as a possible D gene (5 bases). The V gene lost 5 bases and the J gene lost 2 bases, with 13 bases spanning the gap. The CDR3 is 14 amino acids. Germline V gives CDR1 MNHEY, CDR2 SVGAGI.

The chain employs TRBV27 and TRBJ2-2, with 10 bases lining up with TRBD2. Germline V gene data show CDR1 as MNHEY and CDR2 as SMNVEV (reference sequence). The trim removed 2 bases at V and 5 bases at J, leaving 14 bases unmatched. CDR3 length: 19 amino acids. The CDR3 here is CASSLGWRSGRGLTGELFF. In DNA form, the CDR3 reads TGTGCCAGCAGTTTAGGGTGGAGAAGCGGGAGGGGTCTTACCGGGGAGCTGTTTTTT.

The J gene is TRBJ2-5, the V gene TRBV28; 11 positions agree with TRBD2. The CDR3 spans 14 residues. Trimming at V came to 8 bases and at J to 2 bases, leaving 4 bases not matched to a gene. CDR1 is MDHEN and CDR2 is SYDVKM in the germline V gene. As DNA, the CDR3 is TGTGCCAGCCATAGCGGGAGGGCTCAAGAGACCCAGTACTTC. Translated: CASHSGRAQETQYF.

The chain's CDR3 is CSAGPYNEQFF. The DNA for the CDR3 is TGCAGCGCTGGGCCCTACAATGAGCAGTTCTTC. The V call is TRBV29-1, the J call TRBJ2-1; D ambiguous. This CDR3 is built from 11 residues. Germline V gene sequence: CDR1 SQVTM, CDR2 ANQGSEA. V lost 7 bases to trimming and J lost 2 bases, with 6 bases between them.

The chain is built from TRBV11-2 and TRBJ2-7; 8 nucleotides line up with TRBD2. After removal of 4 bases from V and 0 bases from J, the junction contained 8 bases not matched to a gene. This CDR3 has 16 residues. The germline gives CDR1 SGHAT, CDR2 FQNNGV. Here the CDR3 reads CASSSLTSESSYEQYF. The CDR3 coding sequence is TGTGCCAGCAGCTCCTTGACTAGCGAGAGCTCCTACGAGCAGTACTTC.

This clone was picked up a small number of times. This chain links TRBV6-4 with TRBJ2-1, with 13 nucleotides matching TRBD2. The CDR3 runs to 15 residues. Losses at the gene ends were 2 bases for V and 7 bases for J; bases not matched to a gene: 2. CDR1 is MRHNA and CDR2 is SNTAGT in the germline V gene. This CDR3 is CASSDVGLAGNEQFF. Here the CDR3 DNA reads TGTGCCAGCAGTGACGTGGGACTAGCGGGAAATGAGCAGTTCTTC.

V is TRBV25-1 and J is TRBJ2-7, with D possibly TRBD2 on 6 matching bases. Germline lookup yields CDR1 MGHDK and CDR2 SYGVNS. CDR3 size: 13 residues. The V and J ends lost 3 bases and 4 bases respectively, with 10 bases between them. CDR3 sequence (DNA): TGTGCCAGCAGTGACGGGACTCCTTACGAGCAGTACTTC. This codes for CASSDGTPYEQYF.